This paragraph covers one T cell receptor beta chain sequence. In germline, CDR1 is SQVTM, CDR2 ANQGSEA. V was pared by 3 bases and J by 3 bases, with 6 bases of the junction left unmatched. The CDR3 covers 14 residues. The authors' processing: Amplified reference gene primers provided the basis for estimating nucleated cell counts. TCRdb's table, derived via immunoSEQ multiplex PCR, lists solely in-frame clones and lacks some. For V, J and clone size, that table is used; D and trimming come from the DNA. This table has tens of thousands of clones, 91% appearing once. The data were taken from a study of blood T cell repertoires in COVID-19. The overall study: The origin of the acute and convalescent COVID-19 samples was the United States, Italy and Spain. In each case, the material was cDNA or gDNA derived from T cells, B-cell-depleted T cells, or PBMCs.

The chain joins TRBV29-1 to TRBJ2-5; TRBD2 aligns across 8 bases. Sample: peripheral blood. This sequence originates from a human donor with active COVID-19. The donor label of this sample is uncertain. CDR3 DNA sequence: TGCAGCGTTGATCCAGCGGGGGAGGAAGAGACCCAGTACTTC. As protein: CSVDPAGEEETQYF.